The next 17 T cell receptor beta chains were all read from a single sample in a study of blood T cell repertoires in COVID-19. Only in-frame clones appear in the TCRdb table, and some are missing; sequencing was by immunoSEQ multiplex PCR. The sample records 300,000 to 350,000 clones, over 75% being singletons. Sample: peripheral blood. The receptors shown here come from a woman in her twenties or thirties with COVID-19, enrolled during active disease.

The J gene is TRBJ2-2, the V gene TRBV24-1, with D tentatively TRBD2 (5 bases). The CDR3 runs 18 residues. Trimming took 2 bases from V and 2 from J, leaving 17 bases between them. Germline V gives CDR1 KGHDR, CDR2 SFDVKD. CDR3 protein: CATSDSDRQRINTGELFF. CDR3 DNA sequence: TGTGCCACCAGTGATTCCGATCGTCAGCGGATAAACACCGGGGAGCTGTTTTTT.

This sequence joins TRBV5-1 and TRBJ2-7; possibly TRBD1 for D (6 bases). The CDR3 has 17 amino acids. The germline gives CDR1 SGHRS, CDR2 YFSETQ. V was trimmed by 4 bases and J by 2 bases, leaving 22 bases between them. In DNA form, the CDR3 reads TGCGCCAGCAGCCTACGAACCGGGACCTCAGGGGCCTACGAGCAGTACTTC. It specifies CASSLRTGTSGAYEQYF. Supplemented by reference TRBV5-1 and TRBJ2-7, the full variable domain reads KAGVTQTPRYLIKTRGQQVTLSCSPISGHRSVSWYQQTPGQGLQFLFEYFSETQRNKGNFPGRFSGRQFSNSRSEMNVSTLELGDSALYLCASSLRTGTSGAYEQYFGPGTRLTVT.

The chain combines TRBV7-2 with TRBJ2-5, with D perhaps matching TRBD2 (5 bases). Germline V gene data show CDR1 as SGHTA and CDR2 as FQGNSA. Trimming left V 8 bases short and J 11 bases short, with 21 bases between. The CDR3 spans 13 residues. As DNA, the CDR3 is TGTGCCAGCGCTCCTAGCTTCCTGCTCGGTCAGTACTTC. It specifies CASAPSFLLGQYF.

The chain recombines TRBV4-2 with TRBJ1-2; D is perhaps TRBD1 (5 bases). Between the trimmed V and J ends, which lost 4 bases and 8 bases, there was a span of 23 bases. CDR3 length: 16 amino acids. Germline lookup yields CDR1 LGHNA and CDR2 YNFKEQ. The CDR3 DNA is TGTGCCAGCAGCCCCGAAAGAGTAGCAGGGCGGAGCGGCTACACCTTC. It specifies CASSPERVAGRSGYTF.

The CDR3 nucleotides are TGTGCCAGCAGTTTCCCAGGGGGGAGAGAGCAGTTCTTC. Its protein product is CASSFPGGREQFF. The chain is built from TRBV12-3 or TRBV12-4 and TRBJ2-1; D possibly corresponds to TRBD1 (7 bases). The CDR3 covers 13 residues. Trimming stripped 3 bases from V and 10 bases from J, with 13 bases between.

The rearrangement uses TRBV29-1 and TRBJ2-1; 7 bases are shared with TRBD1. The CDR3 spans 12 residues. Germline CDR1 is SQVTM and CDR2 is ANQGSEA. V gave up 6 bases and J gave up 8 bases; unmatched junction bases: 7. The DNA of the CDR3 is TGCAGCGTCGATGCAGGGGGTCATGAGCAGTTCTTC. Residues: CSVDAGGHEQFF.

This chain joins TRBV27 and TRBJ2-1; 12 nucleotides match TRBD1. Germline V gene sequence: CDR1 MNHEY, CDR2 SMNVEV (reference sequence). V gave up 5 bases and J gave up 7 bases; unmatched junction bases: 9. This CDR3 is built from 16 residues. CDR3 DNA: TGTGCCAGCAGTCTCCCCTGGGACAGGGGGCGGAATGAGCAGTTCTTC. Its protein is CASSLPWDRGRNEQFF.

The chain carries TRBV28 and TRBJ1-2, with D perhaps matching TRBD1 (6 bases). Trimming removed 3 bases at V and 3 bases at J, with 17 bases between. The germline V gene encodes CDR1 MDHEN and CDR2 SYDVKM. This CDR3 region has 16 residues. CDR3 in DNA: TGTGCCAGCAGTTTGGGCCTCTATCCAGGGGACTATGGCTACACCTTC. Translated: CASSLGLYPGDYGYTF.

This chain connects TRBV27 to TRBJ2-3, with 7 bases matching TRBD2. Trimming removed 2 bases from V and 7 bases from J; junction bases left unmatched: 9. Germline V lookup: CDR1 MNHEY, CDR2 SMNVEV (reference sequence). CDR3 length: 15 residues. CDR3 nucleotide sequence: TGTGCCAGCAGTTTAGGGCTCGGGGGGTCAAATACGCAGTATTTT. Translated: CASSLGLGGSNTQYF.

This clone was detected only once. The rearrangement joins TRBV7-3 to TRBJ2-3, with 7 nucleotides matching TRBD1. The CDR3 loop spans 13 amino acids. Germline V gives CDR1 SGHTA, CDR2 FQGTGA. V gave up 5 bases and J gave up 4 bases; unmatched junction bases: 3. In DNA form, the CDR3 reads TGTGCCAGCAGCACAGGGGCCTCAGATACGCAGTATTTT. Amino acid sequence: CASSTGASDTQYF.

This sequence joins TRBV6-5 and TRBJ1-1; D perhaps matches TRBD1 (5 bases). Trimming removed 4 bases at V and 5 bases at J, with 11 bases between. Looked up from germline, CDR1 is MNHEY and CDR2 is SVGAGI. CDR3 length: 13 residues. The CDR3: CASSFERTTEAFF. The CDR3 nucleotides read TGTGCCAGCAGTTTCGAGAGGACAACTGAAGCTTTCTTT.

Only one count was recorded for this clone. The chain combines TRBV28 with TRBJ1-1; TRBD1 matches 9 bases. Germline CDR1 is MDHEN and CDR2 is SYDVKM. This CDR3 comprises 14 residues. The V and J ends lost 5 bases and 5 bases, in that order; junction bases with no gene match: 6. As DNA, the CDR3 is TGTGCCAGCAGTCTGGACAGGGGAAGGACTGAAGCTTTCTTT. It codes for CASSLDRGRTEAFF. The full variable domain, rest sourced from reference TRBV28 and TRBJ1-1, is DVKVTQSSRYLVKRTGEKVFLECVQDMDHENMFWYRQDPGLGLRLIYFSYDVKMKEKGDIPEGYSVSREKKERFSLILESASTNQTSMYLCASSLDRGRTEAFFGQGTRLTVV.

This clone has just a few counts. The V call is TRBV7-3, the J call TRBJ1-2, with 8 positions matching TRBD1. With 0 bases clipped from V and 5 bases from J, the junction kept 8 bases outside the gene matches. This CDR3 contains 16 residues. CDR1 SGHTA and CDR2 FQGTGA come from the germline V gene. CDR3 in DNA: TGTGCCAGCAGCTTAACGGCAGGGGGCAACGCTTATGGCTACACCTTC. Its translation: CASSLTAGGNAYGYTF.

CDR3: CASSSGTGGETQYF. CDR3 nucleotide sequence: TGCGCCAGCAGCTCCGGGACAGGGGGGGAGACCCAGTACTTC. The chain couples TRBV5-1 to TRBJ2-5, with 11 bases aligning to TRBD1. V trimming: 3 bases; J trimming: 5 bases; junction bases outside the gene matches: 3. CDR3 length: 14 residues. From germline, CDR1 is SGHRS and CDR2 YFSETQ. The whole variable domain, remainder taken from reference TRBV5-1 and TRBJ2-5, is KAGVTQTPRYLIKTRGQQVTLSCSPISGHRSVSWYQQTPGQGLQFLFEYFSETQRNKGNFPGRFSGRQFSNSRSEMNVSTLELGDSALYLCASSSGTGGETQYFGPGTRLLVL.

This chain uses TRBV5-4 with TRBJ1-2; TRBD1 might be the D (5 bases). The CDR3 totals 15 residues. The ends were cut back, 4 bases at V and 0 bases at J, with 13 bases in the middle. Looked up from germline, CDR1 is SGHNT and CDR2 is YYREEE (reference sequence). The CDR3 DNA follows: TGTGCCAGCAGCGGCCAGGGAAAAGCTAACTATGGCTACACCTTC. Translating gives CASSGQGKANYGYTF.

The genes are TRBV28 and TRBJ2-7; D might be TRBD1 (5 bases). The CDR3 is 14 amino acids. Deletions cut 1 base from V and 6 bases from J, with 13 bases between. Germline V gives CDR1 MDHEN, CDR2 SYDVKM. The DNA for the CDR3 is TGTGCCAGCAGTTTATCAGGGCTCGTCTTCGAGCAGTACTTC. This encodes CASSLSGLVFEQYF.

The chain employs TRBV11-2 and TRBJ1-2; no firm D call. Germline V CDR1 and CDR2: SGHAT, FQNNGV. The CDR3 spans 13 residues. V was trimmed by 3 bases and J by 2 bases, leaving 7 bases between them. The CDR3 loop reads CASSLEGNYGYTF. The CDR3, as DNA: TGTGCCAGCAGCTTGGAGGGAAACTATGGCTACACCTTC.